The 26 T cell receptor beta chains listed next were all sequenced from one sample in a study of T-cell memory formation after mild COVID-19. TCRdb ran MiXCR on the 5' RACE reads and lists one entry per CDR3 protein. Here the sample spans approximately 410,000 distinct CDR3 sequences, more than 20% being singletons. The sequenced sample was PBMCs or a T cell subset sorted from them (not recorded which). Receptors were obtained from an adult woman who had mild COVID-19 (a few samples of this study predate the infection). Cell type and time point are not known.

This clonotype has just one count. The V call is TRBV19, the J call TRBJ1-1, with a weak D call TRBD1 (5 bases). Trimming left V 2 bases short and J 1 base short, with 20 bases between. Germline V gene lookup returns CDR1 LNHDA and CDR2 SQIVND (reference sequence). The CDR3 runs 18 residues. The DNA of the CDR3 is TGTGCCAGTAGTATAATTGGGGCAGCAGCATTCCAGAACACTGAAGCTTTCTTT. Protein product: CASSIIGAAAFQNTEAFF. Full variable domain (remainder filled in from reference TRBV19 and TRBJ1-1): DGGITQSPKYLFRKEGQNVTLSCEQNLNHDAMYWYRQDPGQGLRLIYYSQIVNDFQKGDIAEGYSVSREKKESFPLTVTSAQKNPTAFYLCASSIIGAAAFQNTEAFFGQGTRLTVV.

This clonotype was counted between two and nine times. This chain joins TRBV5-1 and TRBJ2-7, with 9 bases identical to TRBD1. CDR1 and CDR2 from the germline V gene are SGHRS and YFSETQ. The CDR3 is made up of 17 amino acids. V lost 0 bases and J lost 0; bases outside the gene matches: 7. CDR3 loop: CASSLGGQGKHSYEQYF. CDR3 bases: TGCGCCAGCAGCTTGGGGGGACAGGGAAAACACTCCTACGAGCAGTACTTC.

This clonotype occurred a few times. This rearrangement joins TRBV20-1 to TRBJ2-7; no clear D. V lost 6 bases to trimming and J lost 5 bases, with 20 bases between them. Germline V gene sequence: CDR1 DFQATT, CDR2 SNEGSKA (reference sequence). The CDR3 extends over 14 amino acids. Here the CDR3 DNA reads TGCAGTGCCGAATCCAACTACGTTCACCACGAGCAGTACTTC. It yields the protein CSAESNYVHHEQYF.

The gene calls are TRBV6-6 and TRBJ1-1, with D perhaps TRBD1 (5 bases). V was clipped by 4 bases and J by 1 base, with 10 bases between them. CDR1 and CDR2 from the germline V gene are MNHNY and SVGAGI (reference sequence). The CDR3 is made up of 14 amino acids. CDR3 bases: TGTGCCAGCAGTTCACAGGTTTCGAACACTGAAGCTTTCTTT. It codes for CASSSQVSNTEAFF.

The rearrangement uses TRBV7-6 and TRBJ1-1; 7 bases map to TRBD1. Looked up from germline, CDR1 is SGHVS and CDR2 is FNYEAQ. Trimming took 5 bases from V and 1 from J; bases not matched to a gene: 7. This CDR3 is 15 amino acids long. The CDR3 sequence is CASSPRTGSNTEAFF. CDR3 in DNA: TGTGCCAGCAGCCCCCGGACAGGTTCGAACACTGAAGCTTTCTTT.

The table lists this clonotype with a few counts. The V call is TRBV12-3 or TRBV12-4, the J call TRBJ2-1; no reliable D call. Trimming cost V 1 base and J 8 bases, with 15 bases left between them. The CDR3 length is 15 residues. The CDR3 is CASSLGAEGRHEQFF. The CDR3 DNA follows: TGTGCCAGCAGTTTAGGGGCAGAAGGCAGGCATGAGCAGTTCTTC.

The CDR3 DNA reads as TGTGCCAGCAGTTTAGCTCTGGTCGGTCAGCCCCAGCATTTT. This gives the protein CASSLALVGQPQHF. The J gene is TRBJ1-5, the V gene TRBV12-3 or TRBV12-4, with unresolved D. The CDR3 contains 14 residues. Trimming stripped 0 bases from V and 6 bases from J, with 9 bases between.

The chain recombines TRBV6-2 or TRBV6-3 with TRBJ2-7; D possibly corresponds to TRBD2 (5 bases). Germline assignment: CDR1 MNHEY and CDR2 SVGEGT. V was shortened by 6 bases and J by 6 bases, with 18 bases between the two germline ends. This CDR3 comprises 14 residues. The CDR3 protein is CASSQRTQRLEQYF. In DNA, the CDR3 is TGTGCCAGCAGCCAAAGGACTCAGCGCCTCGAGCAGTACTTC.

The chain employs TRBV7-2 and TRBJ1-2; a possible D gene is TRBD1 (6 bases). The germline gives CDR1 SGHTA, CDR2 FQGNSA. Trimming took off 5 bases at V and 4 bases at J, with 20 bases between the two ends. The CDR3 covers 16 residues. Written as DNA, the CDR3 is TGTGCCAGCAGCCAAGTAACAGGGCTCCGGGGCTATGGCTACACCTTC. Amino acids: CASSQVTGLRGYGYTF.

V and J are TRBV7-8 and TRBJ2-7, with 11 bases identical to TRBD2. Germline CDR1 SGHVS, CDR2 FQNEAQ. Germline trimming cut 1 base from V and 5 bases from J; bases unmatched to any gene: 1. This CDR3 contains 14 residues. The DNA for the CDR3 is TGTGCCAGCAGCTTAGTACTAGCGGGAGACGAGCAGTACTTC. Translating it yields CASSLVLAGDEQYF.

The chain uses TRBV12-3 or TRBV12-4 and TRBJ2-1; 8 bases are a match to TRBD2. The CDR3 is 15 amino acids. With 8 bases clipped from V and 0 bases from J, the junction kept 6 bases outside the gene matches. The CDR3 loop reads CASAQRGSSYNEQFF. The DNA for the CDR3 is TGTGCCAGCGCACAGCGGGGGAGCTCCTACAATGAGCAGTTCTTC.

The chain uses TRBV20-1 and TRBJ2-7; tentatively, D is TRBD1 (5 bases). CDR1 and CDR2 from the germline V gene are DFQATT and SNEGSKA (reference sequence). The CDR3 contains 13 residues. V was shortened by 3 bases and J by 2 bases, with 11 bases between the two germline ends. Written as DNA, the CDR3 is TGCAGTGCTAGGGACATCCAACCCTACGAGCAGTACTTC. Translation: CSARDIQPYEQYF.

The chain is built from TRBV20-1 and TRBJ2-3; 10 nucleotides agree with TRBD2. Germline loops: CDR1 DFQATT, CDR2 SNEGSKA (reference sequence). This CDR3 is built from 15 residues. Trimming at V came to 4 bases and at J to 4 bases, leaving 8 bases not matched to a gene. CDR3 sequence: CSATGSGRAADTQYF. The CDR3 DNA reads TGCAGTGCTACCGGAAGCGGGAGGGCGGCAGATACGCAGTATTTT.

For this clonotype: An end of the junction differs from the germline gene, which may be a read error. This sequence joins TRBV7-7 and TRBJ2-5; 8 bases line up with TRBD1. The length of the CDR3 is 15 residues. CDR1 and CDR2 (germline): SSHAT, FNYEAQ (reference sequence). In DNA, the CDR3 is TGTGCTAGCAGCCAAGCACGACAGGGGCTAGAGACCCAGTACTTC. Translation gives CASSQARQGLETQYF. Full variable domain (rest looked up from reference TRBV7-7 and TRBJ2-5): GAGVSQSPRYKVTKRGQDVTLRCDPISSHATLYWYQQALGQGPEFLTYFNYEAQPDKSGLPSDRFSAERPEGSISTLTIQRTEQRDSAMYRCASSQARQGLETQYFGPGTRLLVL.

The V call is TRBV4-1, the J call TRBJ1-5; D uncertain. The V end was cut by 5 bases, the J end by 0 bases, with 8 bases between. Germline V CDR1 and CDR2: MGHRA, YSYEKL. The CDR3 totals 14 residues. The CDR3 loop is CASSTPGSNQPQHF. CDR3 DNA: TGCGCCAGCAGCACCCCTGGTAGCAATCAGCCCCAGCATTTT.

In its sample, this clonotype was seen a few times. The chain uses TRBV9 and TRBJ1-4; no clear D. The CDR3 loop spans 15 amino acids. Germline V gives CDR1 SGDLS, CDR2 YYNGEE. The V end lost 0 bases, the J end lost 0 bases, and 6 bases lay between the germline ends. In nucleotides, the CDR3 is TGTGCCAGCAGCGTAGGGGGATCAACTAATGAAAAACTGTTTTTT. It codes for CASSVGGSTNEKLFF.

The V gene is TRBV14, the J gene TRBJ1-2, with D possibly matching TRBD1 (6 bases). The CDR3 has 14 amino acids. Per the germline V gene, CDR1 is SGHDN and CDR2 is FVKESK. V was shortened by 6 bases and J by 6 bases, with 17 bases between the two germline ends. The CDR3 region is CASRPSGGWDGYTF. CDR3 coding DNA: TGTGCCAGCAGACCCTCGGGGGGCTGGGATGGCTACACCTTC.

Many counts were recorded for this clonotype. The chain links TRBV5-1 to TRBJ1-6; perhaps TRBD1 as D (5 bases). The V gene's germline CDR1 is SGHRS and CDR2 YFSETQ. The CDR3 has 18 residues. Trimming took 2 bases from V and 5 from J, leaving 20 bases between them. CDR3 nucleotide sequence: TGCGCCAGCAGCTTTACTCAGACGGGGGGGTCTAATAATTCACCCCTCCACTTT. Its protein is CASSFTQTGGSNNSPLHF.

This clonotype was picked up a small number of times. V is TRBV24-1 and J is TRBJ1-2, with D unclear. Trimming shortened V by 1 base and J by 8 bases, and 10 bases separated the two germline ends. This CDR3 comprises 13 residues. Germline CDR1 KGHDR, CDR2 SFDVKD. Written as DNA, the CDR3 is TGTGCCACCAGTGATTTTGACAACAGAGGCTACACCTTC. This sequence encodes CATSDFDNRGYTF.

The rearrangement links TRBV6-2 or TRBV6-3 to TRBJ2-1, with D tentatively TRBD2 (5 bases). The CDR3 loop spans 18 amino acids. V dropped 2 bases and J dropped 6 bases, with 23 bases sitting between them. Germline CDR1 MNHEY, CDR2 SVGEGT. The CDR3: CASSYRFGVAIFSNEQFF. The CDR3 coding sequence is TGTGCCAGCAGTTACCGGTTTGGAGTAGCGATATTTTCCAATGAGCAGTTCTTC.

In its sample, this clonotype was seen a few times. CDR3 DNA sequence: TGTGCTAGTGACTCAGGGGGGTACGAGCAGTACTTC. Translation gives CASDSGGYEQYF. The rearrangement links TRBV12-5 to TRBJ2-7, with a weak D call TRBD1 (7 bases). Germline CDR1 LGHNT, CDR2 FRNRAP. Trimming stripped 7 bases from V and 4 bases from J, with 11 bases between. The CDR3 contains 12 residues.

The genes are TRBV6-6 and TRBJ2-7; 7 bases align to TRBD1. V was pared by 0 bases and J by 5 bases, with 4 bases of the junction left unmatched. From germline, CDR1 is MNHNY and CDR2 SVGAGI (reference sequence). CDR3 length: 14 residues. CDR3 region: CASSYSGDSHEQYF. The CDR3 DNA reads TGTGCCAGCAGTTACTCTGGGGACAGCCACGAGCAGTACTTC.

The chain employs TRBV5-4 and TRBJ2-5; D is perhaps TRBD2 (6 bases). V was pared by 5 bases and J by 2 bases, with 16 bases between. This CDR3 contains 15 residues. The germline CDR1 and CDR2 sequences are SGHNT and YYREEE (reference sequence). The CDR3 DNA sequence: TGTGCCAGCAGAAGGTGGGGGGATGAACAAGAGACCCAGTACTTC. The encoded protein is CASRRWGDEQETQYF.

The V and J genes are TRBV7-9 and TRBJ2-7; D is unclear. Germline V lookup: CDR1 SEHNR, CDR2 FQNEAQ (reference sequence). The CDR3 loop spans 15 amino acids. The V and J ends lost 4 bases and 0 bases respectively, with 13 bases between them. The CDR3 sequence: CASSSDDETSYEQYF. The CDR3, as DNA: TGTGCCAGCAGCTCAGACGATGAGACCTCCTACGAGCAGTACTTC.

The sample holds a few counts of this clonotype. The V call is TRBV5-1, the J call TRBJ2-3; D is unresolved. CDR1 and CDR2 from the germline V gene are SGHRS and YFSETQ. CDR3 length: 16 amino acids. V lost 1 base and J 0 bases, leaving 12 bases between the germline ends. The CDR3 protein is CASSLSAGASTDTQYF. As DNA, the CDR3 is TGCGCCAGCAGCTTGTCGGCAGGTGCTAGCACAGATACGCAGTATTTT. Full variable domain (missing parts from reference TRBV5-1 and TRBJ2-3): KAGVTQTPRYLIKTRGQQVTLSCSPISGHRSVSWYQQTPGQGLQFLFEYFSETQRNKGNFPGRFSGRQFSNSRSEMNVSTLELGDSALYLCASSLSAGASTDTQYFGPGTRLTVL.

The gene calls are TRBV15 and TRBJ2-7; no clear D gene. CDR3 length: 12 residues. Germline V lookup: CDR1 LNHNV, CDR2 YYDKDF (reference sequence). V was pared by 1 base and J by 6 bases, with 7 bases between. The CDR3 loop reads CATSRVASEQYF. CDR3 nucleotides: TGTGCCACCAGCAGAGTAGCCTCCGAGCAGTACTTC.